The sequence of this T cell receptor beta chain was determined in a study of T cells in localized non-small cell lung cancer. CDR1 is LGHNA, CDR2 YNFKEQ, per germline. The CDR3 is 17 residues long. V lost 4 bases and J lost 2, with 17 bases in between. Assay used: immunoSEQ multiplex PCR; TCRdb lists only in-frame clones, some missing. The sample carries about 78,000 clones, about four fifths recorded once. Sequences were derived from peripheral blood, sampled before any cancer treatment. The TCR was taken from a man between 40 and 70 years old with stage I lung adenocarcinoma. The chain links TRBV4-2 to TRBJ2-2; D unresolved. Here the CDR3 reads CASSPSAVRQNTGELFF. The CDR3 coding sequence is TGTGCCAGCAGCCCCTCGGCGGTGAGGCAAAACACCGGGGAGCTGTTTTTT.